Sequencing of this TCR beta chain was carried out in a study of early T cells in non-severe SARS-CoV-2 infection. Trimming cost V 3 bases and J 0 bases, with 11 bases left between them. The CDR3 has 14 residues. Per germline, CDR1 DFQATT and CDR2 SNEGSKA (reference sequence). Each single cDNA molecule received a unique molecular identifier. TCRdb analysed the 5' RACE reads with MiXCR anew, one entry per CDR3 protein. The sample shows about 26,000 distinct CDR3 sequences, 4.4% of them seen only once. The chain is built from TRBV20-1 and TRBJ2-5, with unresolved D. Source material: whole blood. The TCR originated in an adult who was a healthcare worker with PCR-confirmed SARS-CoV-2 infection or an uninfected control (not recorded which). The CDR3 nucleotides read TGCAGTGCTAGTCGTGACACAAACCAAGAGACCCAGTACTTC. It specifies CSASRDTNQETQYF.